These T cell receptor beta chains were read from a single sample in a study of tumor and adjacent non-tumor tissue in lung cancer. TCRdb redid the calling of the multiplex PCR reads with MiXCR, one entry per CDR3 protein. The sample shows 77,000 or so distinct CDR3 sequences, more than 60% of them seen only once. Sequencing input: lung tumor tissue. Receptors were obtained from a woman aged 45-60 years with non-small cell lung cancer. The CDR3 runs from the conserved cysteine through the conserved F or W. A D gene is named only where the DNA matches it firmly. Size is omitted from some rows. Given values are once, few, many or a class for expanded clones.

>TRBJ1-1|TRBV29-1|13|TRBD1|.
TGCAGCGTAGACAGGGCGCAAGACACTGAAGCTTTCTTT
CSVDRAQDTEAFF
>TRBJ2-2|TRBV11-2|15|TRBD1|.
TGTGCCAGCAAGACTTCACAGGGGCGCGACGGGGAGTTGTTTTTC
CASKTSQGRDGELFF
>TRBJ2-7|TRBV29-1|14|.|.
TGCAGTGTTGGTCACAGACAGGTTTCCTACGAGCAGTACTTC
CSVGHRQVSYEQYF
>TRBJ2-7|TRBV29-1|12|.|.
TGCGGCGTGGAGGCGCAGAAGTACGAGCAGTACTTC
CGVEAQKYEQYF
>TRBJ1-5|TRBV5-1|13|.|.
TGCGCCAGCAGCAAACTTCCAAATCAGCCCCAGCTTTTT
CASSKLPNQPQLF
>TRBJ2-1|TRBV12-3/TRBV12-4|14|TRBD1|.
TGTGCCAGCAGTGGGACAGACAAATATACTGAGCAGTTCTTC
CASSGTDKYTEQFF
>TRBJ2-7|TRBV6-5|15|TRBD2|.
TGTGCCAGCAAAAGTAGCGGGAATGTCACCTACGAGCAGTACTTC
CASKSSGNVTYEQYF
>TRBJ2-7|TRBV18|13|.|many
TGTGCCAGCTCACCAGTGCTGTACGGTGAGCAGTACTTC
CASSPVLYGEQYF
>TRBJ2-7|TRBV7-2|13|TRBD2|.
TGTGCCAGCAGCTTAGCGGGAGGGCAAGAGCAGTACTTC
CASSLAGGQEQYF
>TRBJ1-5|TRBV6-1|15|TRBD1|once
TGTGCCATCAGTGACAGGGACATATACGATCATCCCCAGCATTTT
CAISDRDIYDHPQHF
>TRBJ2-3|TRBV11-2|14|.|many
TGTGCCAGCAGCTTAGCCGGCTTCACAGATACGCAGTATTTT
CASSLAGFTDTQYF
>TRBJ2-7|TRBV7-9|12|.|.
TGTGCCAGCAGCTCCGCATCCCACGAGCAGTGCTTC
CASSSASHEQCF
>TRBJ2-2|TRBV4-1|16|.|.
TGCGCCAACAGCCAAACCTCCGCTAGCGCCACCAGGGAGCTGTTTTTT
CANSQTSASATRELFF
>TRBJ1-5|TRBV6-1|16|.|.
TGTGCCAGCAGTGAGACGTTAGAGGGAGGGCGCGATACGCAGCATTTT
CASSETLEGGRDTQHF
>TRBJ1-2|TRBV4-1|14|.|.
TGCGCCAGCGGCGACCATGCGGCTAACTATGGCTACACCTTC
CASGDHAANYGYTF
>TRBJ1-1|TRBV6-5|15|.|.
TGTGTCAGTAGTTACTCCGCAGCCCTGAACACTGAAGCTTTCTTT
CVSSYSAALNTEAFF
>TRBJ2-1|TRBV12-3/TRBV12-4|16|TRBD2|.
TGTGCCAGCAGTTCACTCACCAGCGGGAGTCTCAATGAGCGGTTCTTC
CASSSLTSGSLNERFF
>TRBJ2-7|TRBV11-1|17|TRBD2|.
TGTGCCAGTAGCCCGGGGACTAGCGGGAGTTTTTTCGACGAAGAGTACTTC
CASSPGTSGSFFDEEYF
>TRBJ1-6|TRBV5-4|16|.|.
TGTGCCAGCAGCTTGTTAGGAGTTCGAAAGAATTTACCCCTCCACTTT
CASSLLGVRKNLPLHF
>TRBJ1-1|TRBV5-1|13|.|many
TGCGCCAGTAAAGACGCCCCGAACACTGAAGCTTTCTTT
CASKDAPNTEAFF
>TRBJ2-1|TRBV28|19|TRBD2|.
TGTATCAGCAGTTCCATGGGACTAGCGGGGGGAAATTACTACAATGAGCGGTTCTTC
CISSSMGLAGGNYYNERFF
>TRBJ1-1|TRBV6-5|12|.|.
TGCGCCATCAGGTCTGGGGACGCTTTGGCTTTCTTT
CAIRSGDALAFF
>TRBJ1-5|TRBV5-1|15|.|.
TGCGCCAGCAGCCCTACAGGGACTATGAATCAACCCCAGCATTTT
CASSPTGTMNQPQHF
>TRBJ2-1|TRBV10-2|16|TRBD2|.
TGCGCCAGGAATGAGTCGGGGACTAGCGGGATGAATGAGCAGTTCTTC
CARNESGTSGMNEQFF
>TRBJ2-1|TRBV15|12|.|few
TGTGCCACCAACAGATATGAAAATGAGCAGTTCTTC
CATNRYENEQFF